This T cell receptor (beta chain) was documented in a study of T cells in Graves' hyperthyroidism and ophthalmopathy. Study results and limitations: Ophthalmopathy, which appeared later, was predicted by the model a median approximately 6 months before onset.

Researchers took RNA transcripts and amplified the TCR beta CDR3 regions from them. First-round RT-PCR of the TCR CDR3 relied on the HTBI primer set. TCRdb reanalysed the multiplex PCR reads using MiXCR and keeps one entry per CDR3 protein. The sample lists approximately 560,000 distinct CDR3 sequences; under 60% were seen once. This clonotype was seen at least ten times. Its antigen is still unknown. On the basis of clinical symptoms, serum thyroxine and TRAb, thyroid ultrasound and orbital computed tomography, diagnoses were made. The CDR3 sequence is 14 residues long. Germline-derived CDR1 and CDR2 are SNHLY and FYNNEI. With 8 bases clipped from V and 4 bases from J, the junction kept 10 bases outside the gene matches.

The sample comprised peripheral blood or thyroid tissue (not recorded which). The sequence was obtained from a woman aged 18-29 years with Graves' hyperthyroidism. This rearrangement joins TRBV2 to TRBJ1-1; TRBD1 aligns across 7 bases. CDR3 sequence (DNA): TGTGCCAGCCGTGCTAGGGGGCAGAGCACTGAAGCTTTCTTT. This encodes CASRARGQSTEAFF.